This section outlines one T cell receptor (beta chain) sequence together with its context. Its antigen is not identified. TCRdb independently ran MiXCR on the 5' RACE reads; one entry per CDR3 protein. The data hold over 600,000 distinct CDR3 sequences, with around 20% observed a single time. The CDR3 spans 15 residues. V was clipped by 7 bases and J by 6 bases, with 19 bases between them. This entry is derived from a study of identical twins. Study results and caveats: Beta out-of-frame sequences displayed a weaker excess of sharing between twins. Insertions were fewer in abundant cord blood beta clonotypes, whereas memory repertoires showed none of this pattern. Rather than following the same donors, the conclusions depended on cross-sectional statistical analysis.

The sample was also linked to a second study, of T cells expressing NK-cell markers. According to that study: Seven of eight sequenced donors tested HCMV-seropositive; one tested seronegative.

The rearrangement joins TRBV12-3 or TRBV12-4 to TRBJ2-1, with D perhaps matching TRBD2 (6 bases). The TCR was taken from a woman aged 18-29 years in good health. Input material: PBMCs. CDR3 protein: CASNRDFLVGNEQFF. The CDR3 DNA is TGTGCCAGCAACCGGGACTTCCTAGTGGGCAATGAGCAGTTCTTC.